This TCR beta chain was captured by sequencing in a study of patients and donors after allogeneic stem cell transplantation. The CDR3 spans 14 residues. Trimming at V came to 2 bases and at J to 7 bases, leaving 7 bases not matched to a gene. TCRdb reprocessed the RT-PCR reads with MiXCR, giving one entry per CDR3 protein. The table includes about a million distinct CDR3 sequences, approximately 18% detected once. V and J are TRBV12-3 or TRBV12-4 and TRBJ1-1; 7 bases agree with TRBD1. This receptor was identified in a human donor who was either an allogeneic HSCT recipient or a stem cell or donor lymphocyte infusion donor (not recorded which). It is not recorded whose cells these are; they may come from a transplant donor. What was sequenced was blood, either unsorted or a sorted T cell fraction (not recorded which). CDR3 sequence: CASSLYRGSGEAFF. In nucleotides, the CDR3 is TGTGCCAGCAGTTTATACAGGGGAAGTGGTGAAGCTTTCTTT.